What follows are 28 T cell receptor beta chains derived from one specimen sequenced in a study of cytomegalovirus exposure and HLA in healthy donors. The PCR made use of 60 Vbeta and 13 Jbeta primers. Using immunoSEQ multiplex PCR, the repertoire was profiled, and TCRdb retains in-frame clones only, with some absent. Counted here are about 150,000 clones, roughly 79% occurring once; the ten biggest clones make up around 2.8%. The sequencing sample was made of PBMCs. The receptors were sampled from a man aged 18 to 30 in good health and CMV-seronegative.

The sample holds a few counts of this clone. V and J are TRBV11-2 and TRBJ2-7, with 7 bases matching TRBD1. Germline-derived CDR1 and CDR2 are SGHAT and FQNNGV. The CDR3 runs 14 residues. The ends lost 1 base at V and 2 bases at J; junction bases unmatched: 2. CDR3 sequence (DNA): TGTGCCAGCAGCTTAGTAGGACAGGCCTACGAGCAGTACTTC. Protein product: CASSLVGQAYEQYF.

This chain joins TRBV6-1 and TRBJ1-5; D call uncertain. V was trimmed by 1 base and J by 5 bases, leaving 18 bases between them. The CDR3 covers 17 residues. Germline V gives CDR1 MNHNS, CDR2 SASEGT. This chain's CDR3 is CASSEDGLASGYQPQHF. The CDR3 DNA is TGTGCCAGCAGTGAAGACGGACTGGCCAGCGGGTATCAGCCCCAGCATTTT.

This chain links TRBV6-1 with TRBJ2-7; a weak D match, TRBD1 (5 bases). This CDR3 contains 17 residues. Looked up from germline, CDR1 is MNHNS and CDR2 is SASEGT. V was pared by 1 base and J by 3 bases, with 19 bases between. DNA for the CDR3: TGTGCCAGCAGTGAAGTCGGACATAGCATACGCCTCTACGAGCAGTACGTC. This codes for CASSEVGHSIRLYEQYV.

This chain joins TRBV6-5 and TRBJ1-5; 7 bases fit TRBD1. The CDR3 runs to 14 residues. Per the germline V gene, CDR1 is MNHEY and CDR2 is SVGAGI. Trimming took 7 bases from V and 5 from J; bases not matched to a gene: 8. Here the CDR3 reads CASKSGTDDQPQHF. The DNA for the CDR3 is TGTGCCAGCAAATCCGGGACAGATGATCAGCCCCAGCATTTT.

The chain is built from TRBV6-5 and TRBJ1-1; possible D gene TRBD1, 6 bases. CDR1 and CDR2 from the germline V gene are MNHEY and SVGAGI. The CDR3 runs to 14 residues. V lost 3 bases and J lost 4, with 12 bases in between. This chain's CDR3 is CASSYGNRATEAFF. The DNA for the CDR3 is TGTGCCAGCAGTTATGGTAACAGGGCCACTGAAGCTTTCTTT.

V usage is TRBV6-5 and J usage is TRBJ1-4; 8 bases align to TRBD1. Germline CDR1 reads MNHEY; CDR2 reads SVGAGI. There are 14 residues in the CDR3. The V gene end was trimmed by 6 bases and the J gene end by 8 bases; junction bases not matched to a gene: 8. CDR3 residues: CASSPGTGWEKLFF. CDR3 in DNA: TGTGCCAGCAGCCCCGGGACAGGATGGGAAAAACTGTTTTTT.

The J gene is TRBJ2-3, the V gene TRBV7-7; TRBD2 aligns across 8 bases. With 4 bases clipped from V and 4 bases from J, the junction kept 10 bases outside the gene matches. CDR1 is SSHAT, CDR2 FNYEAQ, per germline (reference sequence). The CDR3 contains 16 residues. This CDR3 reads CASSSTPGLGSDTQYF. The CDR3 nucleotides are TGTGCCAGCAGCTCCACGCCGGGACTAGGATCAGATACGCAGTATTTT.

There are a few counts of this clone. J is TRBJ2-2 and V is TRBV9, with unresolved D. The germline V and J ends were trimmed by 0 bases and 5 bases, with 2 bases remaining between them. This CDR3 contains 12 residues. Germline CDR1 reads SGDLS; CDR2 reads YYNGEE. The CDR3 DNA sequence: TGTGCCAGCAGCGTAGTAACCGGGGAGCTGTTTTTT. Encoded protein: CASSVVTGELFF.

Concerning this clone itself: Other DNA variants within this sample encode the same CDR3. The chain employs TRBV5-1 and TRBJ1-4; 7 nucleotides agree with TRBD1. Germline V lookup: CDR1 SGHRS, CDR2 YFSETQ. The CDR3 sequence is 15 residues long. V was pared by 0 bases and J by 3 bases, with 2 bases of the junction left unmatched. CDR3 residues: CASSLGQGSNEKLFF. DNA of the CDR3: TGCGCCAGCAGCTTGGGACAGGGATCTAATGAAAAACTGTTTTTT.

The chain recombines TRBV19 with TRBJ1-5, with 7 bases aligning to TRBD1. The trim removed 7 bases at V and 0 bases at J, leaving 9 bases unmatched. The CDR3 sequence is 16 residues long. Germline CDR1 reads LNHDA; CDR2 reads SQIVND (reference sequence). The CDR3 loop reads CASTRTGIHSNQPQHF. The CDR3 DNA is TGTGCCAGTACCCGGACAGGAATTCATAGCAATCAGCCCCAGCATTTT.

Note on this clone: This specimen includes other DNA sequences encoding the same CDR3. The genes are TRBV6-5 and TRBJ1-1; no clear D. Trimming removed 2 bases at V and 4 bases at J, with 5 bases between. The germline CDR1 and CDR2 sequences are MNHEY and SVGAGI. CDR3 length equals 12 residues. CDR3 coding DNA: TGTGCCAGCAGTTACGGGAGCACTGAAGCTTTCTTT. This gives the protein CASSYGSTEAFF.

On this clone itself: The identical CDR3 is also encoded by other nucleotide sequences in the sample. The chain recombines TRBV5-1 with TRBJ1-1, with unresolved D. The CDR3 sequence is 13 residues long. With 0 bases removed from V and 1 base from J, the gap between germline ends came to 4 bases. CDR1 is SGHRS, CDR2 YFSETQ, per germline. In nucleotides, the CDR3 is TGCGCCAGCAGCTTGGCGGGGAACACTGAAGCTTTCTTT. It encodes CASSLAGNTEAFF. The entire variable domain, with the rest obtained from reference TRBV5-1 and TRBJ1-1, is as follows: KAGVTQTPRYLIKTRGQQVTLSCSPISGHRSVSWYQQTPGQGLQFLFEYFSETQRNKGNFPGRFSGRQFSNSRSEMNVSTLELGDSALYLCASSLAGNTEAFFGQGTRLTVV.

The chain uses TRBV6-5 and TRBJ1-2, with no clear D. The CDR3 consists of 12 residues. CDR1 is MNHEY and CDR2 is SVGAGI in the germline V gene. V gave up 6 bases and J gave up 6 bases, with 11 bases separating them. The CDR3 loop is CASSPGLDGYTF. The CDR3 nucleotides are TGTGCCAGCAGCCCCGGACTGGATGGCTACACCTTC.

V usage is TRBV5-1 and J usage is TRBJ2-1, with 11 bases lining up with TRBD2. The J segment lost 8 bases and the V segment lost 4 bases, leaving 11 bases of the junction unmatched. The CDR3 extends over 16 amino acids. Germline CDR1 and CDR2: SGHRS and YFSETQ. The DNA of the CDR3 is TGCGCCAGCAGCCCTCTAGCGGGGGGTGCATATGATGAGCAGTTCTTC. This encodes CASSPLAGGAYDEQFF.

The chain recombines TRBV30 with TRBJ1-5, with a tentative D call TRBD1 (6 bases). The germline V and J ends were trimmed by 2 bases and 7 bases, with 15 bases remaining between them. The germline gives CDR1 GTSNPN, CDR2 SVGIG (reference sequence). The CDR3 consists of 14 residues. This CDR3 is CAWSTGIRAQPQHF. The CDR3 DNA reads TGTGCCTGGAGTACAGGGATACGAGCGCAGCCCCAGCATTTT.

This clone has only a few counts. This chain uses TRBV9 with TRBJ2-2, with D possibly being TRBD2 (5 bases). The length of the CDR3 is 14 residues. The V gene lost 4 bases and the J gene lost 7 bases, with 14 bases spanning the gap. Germline CDR1 is SGDLS and CDR2 is YYNGEE. This CDR3 is CASSPIRGSGELFF. In DNA, the CDR3 is TGTGCCAGCAGCCCTATACGGGGTAGCGGGGAGCTGTTTTTT.

This clone was seen a single time. The chain is built from TRBV5-1 and TRBJ2-2, with 9 bases matching TRBD2. V shed 7 bases and J 5 bases; nucleotides not matched to a gene: 9. The germline CDR1 and CDR2 sequences are SGHRS and YFSETQ. CDR3 length: 15 residues. The CDR3 loop is CASALLAGSTGELFF. Here the CDR3 DNA reads TGCGCCAGCGCACTCCTAGCGGGAAGTACCGGGGAGCTGTTTTTT.

The sample holds a few counts of this clone. The CDR3 spells CASSLTRWPGGNQPQHF. The DNA for the CDR3 is TGTGCCAGCAGCTTAACCAGGTGGCCCGGGGGCAATCAGCCCCAGCATTTT. This sequence joins TRBV11-2 and TRBJ1-5, with D unclear. V gave up 2 bases and J gave up 2 bases, with 16 bases separating them. The CDR3 runs to 17 residues. Germline V gene data show CDR1 as SGHAT and CDR2 as FQNNGV.

The CDR3 protein is CSVESLGGDTQYF. CDR3 nucleotides: TGCAGCGTTGAATCCCTCGGGGGAGATACGCAGTATTTT. The chain is built from TRBV29-1 and TRBJ2-3; tentatively, D is TRBD2 (6 bases). Germline-derived CDR1 and CDR2 are SQVTM and ANQGSEA. Trimming removed 2 bases from V and 5 bases from J, with 11 bases in between. CDR3 length: 13 amino acids.

This chain connects TRBV6-5 to TRBJ1-4; TRBD1 matches at 8 bases. V shed 5 bases, J shed 5 bases, and the junction held 7 bases outside the gene matches. This CDR3 region has 15 residues. Germline loops: CDR1 MNHEY, CDR2 SVGAGI. CDR3 amino acids: CASSPNRGTNEKLFF. Here the CDR3 DNA reads TGTGCCAGCAGTCCAAACAGGGGGACGAATGAAAAACTGTTTTTT.

On this clone: The junction shows a germline mismatch at one end, possibly a read error. The chain uses TRBV7-9 and TRBJ1-3; 8 nucleotides match TRBD1. CDR1 is SEHNR, CDR2 FQNEAQ, per germline (reference sequence). There are 15 residues in the CDR3. The CDR3 bases are TGTTCCAGCAGCCCGGACAGGGTCGGTGGAAACACCATATATTTT. It translates to CSSSPDRVGGNTIYF.

The J gene is TRBJ1-6, the V gene TRBV7-2; 7 bases are a match to TRBD1. Germline V gene data show CDR1 as SGHTA and CDR2 as FQGNSA. This CDR3 is 19 amino acids long. V lost 8 bases and J lost 7; bases outside the gene matches: 23. As DNA, the CDR3 is TGTGCCAGCGTCCAAGGGGAAGGGGGCTTGGCCTTAAACAATTCACCCCTCCACTTT. Translating gives CASVQGEGGLALNNSPLHF.

This clone was counted only a few times. The rearrangement links TRBV5-1 to TRBJ2-3, with D uncertain. The CDR3 consists of 14 residues. In germline, CDR1 is SGHRS, CDR2 YFSETQ. V shed 4 bases and J shed 4 bases, with 13 bases lying between them. CDR3 sequence reads: CASSPAFEADTQYF. In DNA, the CDR3 is TGCGCCAGCAGCCCCGCCTTTGAGGCAGATACGCAGTATTTT.

The chain couples TRBV11-3 to TRBJ2-1; TRBD1 aligns across 9 bases. CDR3 size: 15 residues. CDR1 and CDR2 from the germline V gene are SGHNT and YENEEA. Trimming at V came to 2 bases and at J to 6 bases, leaving 5 bases not matched to a gene. The CDR3 DNA reads as TGTGCCAGCAGCTTAAAGGACAGGGGATTCAATGAGCAGTTCTTC. Protein sequence: CASSLKDRGFNEQFF.

This clone occurred a few times. V usage is TRBV11-3 and J usage is TRBJ1-4, with 8 bases that match TRBD1. This CDR3 is 16 amino acids long. V dropped 0 bases and J dropped 7; count of bases not matched to a gene: 7. CDR1 and CDR2 (germline): SGHNT, YENEEA. This chain's CDR3 is CASSLDQGQEIEKLFF. CDR3 in DNA: TGTGCCAGCAGCTTAGATCAGGGACAGGAAATTGAAAAACTGTTTTTT.

This clone showed up just once. The chain carries TRBV19 and TRBJ1-2; 7 bases agree with TRBD1. V lost 5 bases, J lost 6 bases, and 6 bases stayed unmatched. CDR1 and CDR2 from the germline V gene are LNHDA and SQIVND (reference sequence). This CDR3 region has 13 residues. Written as DNA, the CDR3 is TGTGCCAGTAGTGCCACAGGGGTCAATGGCTACACCTTC. Its translation: CASSATGVNGYTF.

Of note for this clone: This CDR3 is also generated by other DNA sequences in the sample. The chain carries TRBV5-4 and TRBJ1-6, with TRBD1 as a possible D gene (5 bases). The CDR3 has 14 residues. Trimming left V 1 base short and J 4 bases short, with 6 bases between. In germline, CDR1 is SGHNT, CDR2 YYREEE (reference sequence). CDR3 in amino acids: CASSLQGYNSPLHF. In nucleotides, the CDR3 is TGTGCCAGCAGCTTGCAGGGTTATAATTCACCCCTCCACTTT.

This clone was counted only a few times. J is TRBJ2-7 and V is TRBV9, with 9 bases that match TRBD1. V lost 4 bases and J lost 5; bases outside the gene matches: 7. The CDR3 has 14 residues. Germline V gives CDR1 SGDLS, CDR2 YYNGEE. CDR3 nucleotides: TGTGCCAGCAGCACTGGACAGGGGAATCACGAGCAGTACTTC. Amino acids: CASSTGQGNHEQYF.